This T cell receptor beta chain originates from a study of blood T cells in healthy people across ages. As concerns this clonotype: Its cognate antigen is unknown. One junction end does not reproduce the germline sequence, and a read error may be involved.

Study-wide points: Older age went with lower TCR beta diversity per million T cells, in a roughly linear way.

The CDR3 loop spans 14 amino acids. CDR1 and CDR2 from the germline V gene are SEHNR and FQNEAQ (reference sequence). Extracted total RNA amounted to at least 5 micrograms for each sample. Combining a sample-barcoded 5' primer with a J-beta primer mix, a second PCR ran for 7 to 11 cycles. Samples each returned at least 3 million CDR3-containing paired-end reads. TCRdb ran MiXCR on the 5' RACE reads and lists one entry per CDR3 protein. In the table there are over a million distinct CDR3 sequences, 20% to 25% of which are singletons. These data also featured in a second study, about T cells of mothers and their children. That publication notes: With unrelated pairs as the comparison, related mother-child pairs had a slightly higher overlap that was not significant.

The specimen sequenced was blood. This receptor was obtained from a girl aged 2 to 9 in good health. The chain employs TRBV7-9 and TRBJ2-5; D is perhaps TRBD2 (5 bases). The CDR3 region has the DNA TGTGCCAGCAGCTTGCGGGCCAATCAAGAGGCCCAGTACTTC. Protein: CASSLRANQEAQYF.